This is a list of T cell receptor beta chains from one sample in a study of CD8+ T cells in alopecia areata. Here immunoSEQ multiplex PCR was the method, and the copy in TCRdb shows in-frame clones only, minus some. The sample lists 150,000 to 200,000 clones; around three fifths were seen once. The sample here was CD4+ T cells sorted from blood, taken around week 50, from a patient treated with tofacitinib. The receptors originated from a human donor with alopecia areata. Each CDR3 is given with its conserved first and last residue. A D gene is named only where the DNA matches it firmly. Not every row has a clone size; where given, it reads once, few, many or a size class.

v_gene,j_gene,d_gene,abundance,CDR3nt,CDR3aa
TRBV5-6,TRBJ2-7,-,-,TGTGCCAGCAGCAACCGGCGTCAAAACTACGAGCAGTACTTC,CASSNRRQNYEQYF
TRBV30,TRBJ1-2,TRBD1,-,TGTGCCACAAGACAGGGGAGCTATGGCTACACCTTC,CATRQGSYGYTF
TRBV29-1,TRBJ1-2,-,-,TGCAGCGTTGAGGGTAATGGCTACACCTTC,CSVEGNGYTF
TRBV9,TRBJ2-7,-,-,TGTGCCAGCAGCGTAGCTAGCTCCTCCTACGAGCAGTACTTC,CASSVASSSYEQYF
TRBV7-2,TRBJ2-4,-,few,TGTGCCAGCAGCTTAGCGCGTGATCTAGCCAAAAACATTCAGTACTTC,CASSLARDLAKNIQYF
TRBV29-1,TRBJ2-4,TRBD2,-,TGCAGCGTTGGAGTAGCGGGGGGCTTAGCCAAAAACATTCAGTACTTC,CSVGVAGGLAKNIQYF
TRBV19,TRBJ2-1,-,-,TGTGCCAGTAGTATTGGAAAGGGAACGGATGAGCAGTTCTTC,CASSIGKGTDEQFF
TRBV6-1,TRBJ2-7,-,-,TGTGCCAGCAGTGAGATGGGGGGGGGCACCCACGAGCAGTACTTC,CASSEMGGGTHEQYF
TRBV29-1,TRBJ2-7,TRBD1,-,TGCAGCGCCGGACAGGCGACCTCCTACGAGCAGTACTTC,CSAGQATSYEQYF
TRBV29-1,TRBJ2-6,-,-,TGCAGCGCTTACAGCTCTGGGGCCAACGTCCTGACTTTC,CSAYSSGANVLTF
TRBV10-3,TRBJ1-2,TRBD1,-,TGTGCCATTTCAAAACAGGGGACCTATGGCTACACCTTC,CAISKQGTYGYTF
TRBV29-1,TRBJ1-1,-,-,TGCAGCGTTGCGGCCACAGCCAACACTGAAGCTTTCTTT,CSVAATANTEAFF
TRBV30,TRBJ1-5,TRBD1,-,TGTGCCTGGAGTCCGGGGACAGGGGGCGGTCAGCCCCAGCATTTT,CAWSPGTGGGQPQHF